The clone carrying this T cell receptor beta chain was detected ten times or more. The antigen is not known. This sample was taken from a study of blood T cells in healthy people across ages. Study-wide results and caveats: Versus aged donors, long-lived donors had higher diversity and more naive CD4+ cells.

Germline loops: CDR1 SQVTM, CDR2 ANQGSEA. This CDR3 is built from 12 residues. Trimming cost V 4 bases and J 8 bases, with 14 bases left between them. Then a second PCR, running roughly 7 to 11 cycles, was carried out with a sample-barcoded 5' primer and a J-beta primer mix. TCRdb independently ran MiXCR on the 5' RACE reads; one entry per CDR3 protein. The repertoire consists of more than 800,000 distinct CDR3 sequences, with 25% to 35% occurring once and the leading ten covering 15% to 20%. Sequencing was done on a sample of blood. The V call is TRBV29-1, the J call TRBJ1-2; D is possibly TRBD1 (6 bases). The clonotype comes from a woman older than 75 in good health. The chain's CDR3 is CSVVSGAGGYTF. CDR3 nucleotides: TGCAGCGTTGTTTCGGGGGCCGGGGGCTACACCTTC.